This TCR delta chain was sequenced in a study of gamma-delta T cells after stem cell transplantation. TCRdb redid clone calling on the RT-PCR reads using CATT. In the table there are some 12,000 delta-chain clones, 38% of which are singletons. The specimen sequenced was gamma-delta T cells. The sequence was collected from a human donor. It is not recorded whose cells these are; they may come from a transplant donor.

This CDR3 reads CALGEGPQLLGAYKLIF. Written as DNA, the CDR3 is TGTGCTCTTGGGGAAGGGCCTCAGCTACTGGGGGCTTATAAACTCATCTTT. V is TRDV1 and J is TRDJ1, with 8 bases that match TRDD3. J lost 6 bases, V lost 2 bases, and 14 bases had no gene match. The CDR3 has 17 residues. Germline lookup yields CDR1 TSWWSYY and CDR2 QGS.